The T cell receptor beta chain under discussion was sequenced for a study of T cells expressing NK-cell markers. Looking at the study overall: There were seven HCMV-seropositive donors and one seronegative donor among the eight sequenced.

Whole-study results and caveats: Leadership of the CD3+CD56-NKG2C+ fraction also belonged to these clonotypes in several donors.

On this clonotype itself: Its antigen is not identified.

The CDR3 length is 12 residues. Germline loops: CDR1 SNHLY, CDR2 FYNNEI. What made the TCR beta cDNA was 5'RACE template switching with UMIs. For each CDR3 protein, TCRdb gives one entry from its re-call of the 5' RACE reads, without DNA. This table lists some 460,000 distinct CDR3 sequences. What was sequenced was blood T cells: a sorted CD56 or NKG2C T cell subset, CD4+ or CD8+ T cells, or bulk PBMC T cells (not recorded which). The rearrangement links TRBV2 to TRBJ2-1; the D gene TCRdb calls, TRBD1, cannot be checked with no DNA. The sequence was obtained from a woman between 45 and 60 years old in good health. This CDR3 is CASRPDRAEQFF.